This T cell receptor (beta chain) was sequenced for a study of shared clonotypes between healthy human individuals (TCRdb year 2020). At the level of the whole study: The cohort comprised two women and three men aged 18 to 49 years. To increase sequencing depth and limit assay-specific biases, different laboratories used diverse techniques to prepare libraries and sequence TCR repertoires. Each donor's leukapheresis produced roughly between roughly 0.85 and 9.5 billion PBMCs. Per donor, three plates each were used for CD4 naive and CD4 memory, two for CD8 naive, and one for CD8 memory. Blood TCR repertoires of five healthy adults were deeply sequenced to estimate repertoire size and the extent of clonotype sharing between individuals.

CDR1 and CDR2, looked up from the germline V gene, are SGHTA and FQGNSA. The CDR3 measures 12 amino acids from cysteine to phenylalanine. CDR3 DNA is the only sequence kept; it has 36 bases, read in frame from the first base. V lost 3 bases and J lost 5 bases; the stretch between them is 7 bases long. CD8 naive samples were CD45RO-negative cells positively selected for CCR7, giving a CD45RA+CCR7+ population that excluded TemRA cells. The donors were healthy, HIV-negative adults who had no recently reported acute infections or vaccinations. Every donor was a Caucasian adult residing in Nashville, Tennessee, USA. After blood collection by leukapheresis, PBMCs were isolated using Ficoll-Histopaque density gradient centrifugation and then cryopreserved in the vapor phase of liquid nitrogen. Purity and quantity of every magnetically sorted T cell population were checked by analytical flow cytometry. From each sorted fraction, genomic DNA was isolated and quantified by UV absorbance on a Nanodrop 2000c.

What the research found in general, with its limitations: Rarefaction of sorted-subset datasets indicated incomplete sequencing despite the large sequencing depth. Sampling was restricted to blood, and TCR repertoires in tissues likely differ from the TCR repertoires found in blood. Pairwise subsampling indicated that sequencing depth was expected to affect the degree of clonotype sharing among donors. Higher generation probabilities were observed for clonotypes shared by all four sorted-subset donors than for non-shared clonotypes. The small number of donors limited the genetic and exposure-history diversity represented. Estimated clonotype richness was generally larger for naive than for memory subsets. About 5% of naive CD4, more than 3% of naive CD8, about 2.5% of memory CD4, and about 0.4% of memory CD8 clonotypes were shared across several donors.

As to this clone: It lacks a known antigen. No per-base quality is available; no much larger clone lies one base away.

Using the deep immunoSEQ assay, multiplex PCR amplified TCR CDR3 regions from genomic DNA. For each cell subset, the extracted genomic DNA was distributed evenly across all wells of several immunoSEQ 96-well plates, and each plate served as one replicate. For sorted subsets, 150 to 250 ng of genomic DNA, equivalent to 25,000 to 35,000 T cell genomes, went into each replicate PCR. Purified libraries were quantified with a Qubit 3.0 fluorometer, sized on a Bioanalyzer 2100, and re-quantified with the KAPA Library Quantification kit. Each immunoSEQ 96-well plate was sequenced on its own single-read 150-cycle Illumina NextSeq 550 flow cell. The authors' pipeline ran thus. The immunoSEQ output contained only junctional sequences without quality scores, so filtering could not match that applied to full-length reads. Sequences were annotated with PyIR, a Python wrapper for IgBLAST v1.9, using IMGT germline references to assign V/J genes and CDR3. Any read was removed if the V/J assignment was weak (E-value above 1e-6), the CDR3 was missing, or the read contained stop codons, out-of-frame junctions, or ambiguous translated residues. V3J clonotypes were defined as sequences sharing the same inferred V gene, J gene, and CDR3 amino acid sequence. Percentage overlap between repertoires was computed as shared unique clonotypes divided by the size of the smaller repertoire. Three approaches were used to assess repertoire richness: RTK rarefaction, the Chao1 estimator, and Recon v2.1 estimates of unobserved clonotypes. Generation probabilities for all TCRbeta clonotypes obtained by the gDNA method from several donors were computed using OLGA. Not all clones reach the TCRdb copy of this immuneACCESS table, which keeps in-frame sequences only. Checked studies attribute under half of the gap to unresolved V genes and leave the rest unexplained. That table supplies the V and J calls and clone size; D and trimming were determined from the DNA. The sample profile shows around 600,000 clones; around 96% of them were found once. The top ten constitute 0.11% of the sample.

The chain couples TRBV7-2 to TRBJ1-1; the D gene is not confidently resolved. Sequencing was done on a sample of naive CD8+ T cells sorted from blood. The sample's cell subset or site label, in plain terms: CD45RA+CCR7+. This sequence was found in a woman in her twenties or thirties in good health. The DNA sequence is TGTGCCAGCAGCTTGTGGGAAACTGAAGCTTTCTTT. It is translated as CASSLWETEAFF. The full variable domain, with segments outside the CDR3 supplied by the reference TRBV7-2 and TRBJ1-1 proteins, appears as GAGVSQSPSNKVTEKGKDVELRCDPISGHTALYWYRQSLGQGLEFLIYFQGNSAPDKSGLPSDRFSAERTGGSVSTLTIQRTQQEDSAVYLCASSLWETEAFFGQGTRLTVV.